This passage covers 29 T cell receptor beta chains from one sample sequenced in a study of vaccination and CD4 T cells after COVID-19. Sample treatment: roughly ten-day PBMC culture with coronavirus spike peptide pools or control peptides (ViraFEST assay). Their specific antigens are unknown. The study sequenced cultured CD4+ T cell DNA using the Oncomine TCR Beta short-read assay. TCRdb fed the PCR reads into MiXCR, producing one record per CDR3 protein. This sample carries tens of thousands of distinct CDR3 sequences, under 55% of them seen once, and the ten largest clones take about 4.6%. Sequencing input: CD4+ T cells from blood, cultured in vitro. These receptors came from a human donor who had recovered from COVID-19.

This clonotype showed up just a few times. V and J are TRBV21-1 and TRBJ2-3; whether TRBD2, the table's D call, matches the DNA was not checked. TRBV21-1 is marked as a pseudogene. The CDR3 has 14 amino acids. The DNA of the CDR3 is TGTGCCAGCGGTAAGCGGGACCTCACAGATACGCAGTATTTT. Encoded protein: CASGKRDLTDTQYF.

The J gene is TRBJ2-2, the V gene TRBV6-2 or TRBV6-3; TRBD1 matches 7 bases. CDR3 length: 15 residues. The ends lost 5 bases at V and 1 base at J; junction bases unmatched: 4. Germline-derived CDR1 and CDR2 are MNHEY and SVGEGT. CDR3 in amino acids: CASSRDSLNTGELFF. The CDR3 bases are TGTGCCAGCAGTCGGGACAGCTTGAACACCGGGGAGCTGTTTTTT.

This rearrangement joins TRBV27 to TRBJ2-7, with 9 positions matching TRBD2. The length of the CDR3 is 14 residues. Germline V gene lookup returns CDR1 MNHEY and CDR2 SMNVEV (reference sequence). With V trimmed by 5 bases and J by 6 bases, 8 bases remained unmatched. The CDR3 spells CASSPIAGAPEQYF. CDR3 coding DNA: TGTGCCAGCAGTCCAATAGCGGGAGCCCCCGAGCAGTACTTC.

The V call is TRBV5-1, the J call TRBJ1-2, with a possible D match to TRBD1 (5 bases). The V gene's germline CDR1 is SGHRS and CDR2 YFSETQ. Trimming cost V 0 bases and J 5 bases, with 14 bases left between them. CDR3 length: 15 residues. This CDR3 is CASSLESGTGYGYTF. CDR3 nucleotides: TGCGCCAGCAGCTTGGAGTCAGGGACGGGATATGGCTACACCTTC.

The genes are TRBV25-1 and TRBJ1-6; no firm D call. V shed 3 bases and J shed 11 bases, with 17 bases lying between them. This CDR3 spans 15 amino acids. Germline loops: CDR1 MGHDK, CDR2 SYGVNS. The CDR3 DNA sequence: TGTGCCAGCAGTGAGTCGGTCCCCTCGTCCACACCCCTCCACTTT. It translates to CASSESVPSSTPLHF.

The chain couples TRBV10-3 to TRBJ2-5; D ambiguous. This CDR3 contains 12 residues. CDR1 and CDR2 (germline): ENHRY, SYGVKD. Trimming cost V 0 bases and J 6 bases, with 5 bases left between them. The CDR3: CAISESEKTQYF. The CDR3 bases are TGTGCCATCAGTGAGTCTGAAAAGACCCAGTACTTC.

This clonotype was seen a handful of times. V gene TRBV20-1 combines with J gene TRBJ1-4; 8 positions agree with TRBD1. The CDR3 is 12 amino acids. Unmatched junction bases numbered 5, after V lost 6 bases and J lost 8 bases. CDR1 and CDR2 from the germline V gene are DFQATT and SNEGSKA (reference sequence). As DNA, the CDR3 is TGCAGTGCCCCGGACAGGGTAGAAAAACTGTTTTTT. Its translation is CSAPDRVEKLFF.

The chain joins TRBV6-1 to TRBJ2-1; 10 bases line up with TRBD2. V trimming: 6 bases; J trimming: 8 bases; junction bases outside the gene matches: 10. The length of the CDR3 is 15 residues. Germline CDR1 is MNHNS and CDR2 is SASEGT. CDR3 protein: CASSTSGTVPYEQFF. CDR3 DNA sequence: TGTGCCAGCAGCACTAGCGGGACCGTTCCTTATGAGCAGTTCTTC.

The table lists this clonotype with a few counts. This sequence joins TRBV28 and TRBJ2-7; a possible D gene is TRBD2 (5 bases). The CDR3 consists of 16 residues. V was trimmed by 5 bases and J by 2 bases, leaving 19 bases between them. Germline V gene sequence: CDR1 MDHEN, CDR2 SYDVKM. In DNA form, the CDR3 reads TGTGCCAGCAGTCCAAACCGTTGGACTGGCCCCTACGAGCAGTACTTC. It specifies CASSPNRWTGPYEQYF.

A few counts support this clonotype. The chain uses TRBV6-2 or TRBV6-3 and TRBJ1-2; TRBD1 matches 8 bases. V lost 4 bases to trimming and J lost 8 bases; unmatched junction nucleotides: 3. The CDR3 length is 12 residues. Germline lookup yields CDR1 MNHEY and CDR2 SVGEGT. The CDR3 coding sequence is TGTGCCAGCAGTTGGGACAGGAGAGGCTACACCTTC. As protein: CASSWDRRGYTF.

This chain joins TRBV6-2 or TRBV6-3 and TRBJ2-2; D not certain. From germline, CDR1 is MNHEY and CDR2 SVGEGT. V was pared by 6 bases and J by 2 bases, with 16 bases between. The CDR3 runs to 16 residues. CDR3 sequence (DNA): TGTGCCAGCAGGGGTAGGACCCCACGAAACACCGGGGAGCTGTTTTTT. Protein product: CASRGRTPRNTGELFF.

The rearrangement uses TRBV5-1 and TRBJ1-6, with TRBD1 matching 10 bases. J gave up 7 bases and V 4 bases, and 5 bases lay outside the gene matches. The CDR3 has 15 amino acids. Per the germline V gene, CDR1 is SGHRS and CDR2 is YFSETQ. The CDR3 sequence is CASSHGTGDNSPLHF. DNA for the CDR3: TGCGCCAGCAGCCACGGGACAGGGGACAATTCACCCCTCCACTTT.

This rearrangement joins TRBV12-3 or TRBV12-4 to TRBJ1-5, with a weak D call TRBD1 (5 bases). Trimming shortened V by 6 bases and J by 3 bases, and 12 bases separated the two germline ends. The CDR3 length is 14 residues. This CDR3 is CASSPQGLNQPQHF. CDR3 sequence (DNA): TGTGCCAGCAGCCCCCAGGGCCTCAATCAGCCCCAGCATTTT.

This chain uses TRBV9 with TRBJ2-2; 11 nucleotides agree with TRBD1. Germline assignment: CDR1 SGDLS and CDR2 YYNGEE. CDR3 length: 14 amino acids. J lost 7 bases, V lost 4 bases, and 3 bases had no gene match. The CDR3, as DNA: TGTGCCAGCAGCTGGGGACAGGGGGGCGGGGAGCTGTTTTTT. Protein: CASSWGQGGGELFF. Drawing the rest from reference TRBV9 and TRBJ2-2, the complete variable domain is DSGVTQTPKHLITATGQRVTLRCSPRSGDLSVYWYQQSLDQGLQFLIQYYNGEERAKGNILERFSAQQFPDLHSELNLSSLELGDSALYFCASSWGQGGGELFFGEGSRLTVL.

A few counts support this clonotype. The rearrangement links TRBV11-3 to TRBJ1-2; 8 nucleotides match TRBD1. J lost 3 bases, V lost 4 bases, and 16 bases had no gene match. Germline lookup yields CDR1 SGHNT and CDR2 YENEEA. The CDR3 totals 18 residues. The CDR3 DNA sequence: TGTGCCAGCAGCTATGACAGGGGTTTGGGTTCTGAAGACTATGGCTACACCTTC. Protein sequence: CASSYDRGLGSEDYGYTF.

The chain recombines TRBV7-8 with TRBJ1-5; D might be TRBD1 (6 bases). CDR3 size: 13 residues. Trimming left V 5 bases short and J 7 bases short, with 12 bases between. The germline V gene has CDR1 SGHVS and CDR2 FQNEAQ. CDR3 in DNA: TGTGCCAGCAGCGGCAGACAGGCCCAGCCCCAGCATTTT. It is translated as CASSGRQAQPQHF.

V gene TRBV2 combines with J gene TRBJ2-2, with TRBD2 as a possible D gene (5 bases). This CDR3 region has 14 residues. V was pared by 7 bases and J by 2 bases, with 11 bases between. The germline V gene has CDR1 SNHLY and CDR2 FYNNEI. In nucleotides, the CDR3 is TGTGCCAGCAAGGGAGACCGAAACACCGGGGAGCTGTTTTTT. Protein: CASKGDRNTGELFF.

A few counts support this clonotype. CDR3 coding DNA: TGTGCCACCGCGGAGCAGTCCTATAATTCACCCCTCCACTTT. Its protein product is CATAEQSYNSPLHF. J is TRBJ1-6 and V is TRBV19, with D uncertain. Germline values: CDR1 LNHDA, CDR2 SQIVND (reference sequence). V lost 10 bases to trimming and J lost 1 base, with 11 bases between them. There are 14 residues in the CDR3.

This clonotype was observed a handful of times. J is TRBJ2-2 and V is TRBV24-1, with 10 nucleotides matching TRBD1. CDR1 and CDR2 from the germline V gene are KGHDR and SFDVKD. Germline trimming cut 4 bases from V and 4 bases from J; bases unmatched to any gene: 2. The CDR3 runs to 15 residues. Written as DNA, the CDR3 is TGTGCCACCAGTGAAGGGACAGGGGCCACCGGGGAGCTGTTTTTT. Amino acids: CATSEGTGATGELFF.

This chain uses TRBV12-3 or TRBV12-4 with TRBJ2-7, with D hard to call. V was pared by 5 bases and J by 3 bases, with 17 bases between. This CDR3 is 15 amino acids long. The CDR3 DNA sequence: TGTGCCAGCAGTCAGGACGTTGTAGGTGACTACGAGCAGTACTTC. It specifies CASSQDVVGDYEQYF.

The chain has TRBV20-1 and TRBJ2-1; 8 bases map to TRBD2. This CDR3 comprises 14 residues. Germline-derived CDR1 and CDR2 are DFQATT and SNEGSKA (reference sequence). V shed 7 bases, J shed 2 bases, and the junction held 7 bases outside the gene matches. DNA of the CDR3: TGCAGTGTTCAGTCCGGGAGGGCCTACAATGAGCAGTTCTTC. Protein sequence: CSVQSGRAYNEQFF.

The V call is TRBV20-1, the J call TRBJ2-2, with a possible D match to TRBD2 (5 bases). CDR1 DFQATT and CDR2 SNEGSKA come from the germline V gene (reference sequence). The V end was cut by 5 bases, the J end by 5 bases, with 12 bases between. The CDR3 covers 13 residues. Written as DNA, the CDR3 is TGCAGTGCTCGGACCCCGGGGACCGGGGAGCTGTTTTTT. Protein product: CSARTPGTGELFF.

About this clonotype itself: At one of its ends the junction is not consistent with the germline gene, which may arise from a read error. V usage is TRBV14 and J usage is TRBJ2-7; 8 nucleotides align to TRBD2. The germline CDR1 and CDR2 sequences are SGHDN and FVKESK. The CDR3 is 14 amino acids. CDR3 nucleotide sequence: TGTGCCAGCAGCCAAGACCACGGCGGGACTAGGGTTCTATTC. Residues: CASSQDHGGTRVLF.

The V call is TRBV6-1, the J call TRBJ1-3, with D possibly being TRBD1 (5 bases). This CDR3 region has 13 residues. Trimming stripped 8 bases from V and 4 bases from J, with 12 bases between. The V gene's germline CDR1 is MNHNS and CDR2 SASEGT. The DNA for the CDR3 is TGTGCCAGCGGGGGAATGGAGGGAAACACCATATATTTT. It is translated as CASGGMEGNTIYF.

This clonotype has more than one count but fewer than ten. The chain uses TRBV20-1 and TRBJ1-5, with D unresolved. Germline V lookup: CDR1 DFQATT, CDR2 SNEGSKA (reference sequence). V was clipped by 0 bases and J by 3 bases, with 3 bases between them. The CDR3 consists of 12 residues. In nucleotides, the CDR3 is TGCAGTGCTAGAGAGCCCAATCAGCCCCAGCATTTT. Translation: CSAREPNQPQHF.

This clonotype appeared a few times. This chain links TRBV6-1 with TRBJ2-2; perhaps TRBD1 as D (6 bases). Germline CDR1 MNHNS, CDR2 SASEGT. This CDR3 has 14 residues. Trimming shortened V by 10 bases and J by 1 base, and 13 bases separated the two germline ends. The DNA of the CDR3 is TGTGCCATTACGGACAGCTTGAACACCGGGGAGCTGTTTTTT. Residues: CAITDSLNTGELFF.

The chain is built from TRBV5-1 and TRBJ2-3; unclear D gene. Germline-derived CDR1 and CDR2 are SGHRS and YFSETQ. CDR3 length equals 13 residues. Trimming left V 0 bases short and J 0 bases short, with 2 bases between. The CDR3 loop is CASSLGSTDTQYF. The CDR3 DNA reads TGCGCCAGCAGCTTGGGTAGCACAGATACGCAGTATTTT.

The chain combines TRBV20-1 with TRBJ2-5; TRBD2 agrees at 9 bases. Germline V gene data show CDR1 as DFQATT and CDR2 as SNEGSKA (reference sequence). There are 15 residues in the CDR3. CDR3 region: CSRPRNLRGGETQYF. The CDR3 DNA follows: TGCAGCCGCCCTAGGAATTTGCGGGGGGGGGAGACCCAGTACTTC.

This clonotype has just a few counts. This chain uses TRBV2 with TRBJ1-2; D possibly corresponds to TRBD1 (5 bases). The ends were cut back, 4 bases at V and 4 bases at J, with 13 bases in the middle. CDR3 length: 14 residues. From germline, CDR1 is SNHLY and CDR2 FYNNEI. The CDR3 sequence: CASSARGYGYGYTF. In nucleotides, the CDR3 is TGTGCCAGCAGTGCTCGGGGGTACGGCTATGGCTACACCTTC.